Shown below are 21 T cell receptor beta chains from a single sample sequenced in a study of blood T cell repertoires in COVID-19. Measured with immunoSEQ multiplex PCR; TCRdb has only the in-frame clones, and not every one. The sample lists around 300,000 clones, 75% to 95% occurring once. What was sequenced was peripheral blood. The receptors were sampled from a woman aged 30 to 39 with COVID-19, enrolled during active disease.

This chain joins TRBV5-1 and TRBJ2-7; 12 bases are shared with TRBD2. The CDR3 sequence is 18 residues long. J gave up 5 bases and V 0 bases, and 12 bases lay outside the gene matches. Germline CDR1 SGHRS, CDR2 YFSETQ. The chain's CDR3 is CASSLATSGRLPVDEQYF. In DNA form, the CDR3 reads TGCGCCAGCAGCTTGGCTACTAGCGGGAGGCTCCCCGTTGACGAGCAGTACTTC.

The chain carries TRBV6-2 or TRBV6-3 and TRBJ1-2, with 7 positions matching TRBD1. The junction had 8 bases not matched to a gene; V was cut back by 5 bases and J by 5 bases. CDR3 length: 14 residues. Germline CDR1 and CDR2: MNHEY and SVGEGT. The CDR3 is CASSPRQGGYGYTF. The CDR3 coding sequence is TGTGCCAGCAGTCCCCGACAGGGAGGATATGGCTACACCTTC.

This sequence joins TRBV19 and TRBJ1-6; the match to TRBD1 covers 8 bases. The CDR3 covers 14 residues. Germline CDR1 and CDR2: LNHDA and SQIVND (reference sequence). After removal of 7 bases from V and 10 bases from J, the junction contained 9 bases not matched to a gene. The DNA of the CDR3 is TGTGCCAGTACCCCGGACAGGGAAGGGTCACCCCTCCACTTT. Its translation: CASTPDREGSPLHF.

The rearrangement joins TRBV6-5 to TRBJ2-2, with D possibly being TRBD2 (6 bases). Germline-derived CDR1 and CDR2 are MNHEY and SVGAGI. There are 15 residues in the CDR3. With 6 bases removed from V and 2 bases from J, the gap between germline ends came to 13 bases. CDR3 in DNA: TGTGCCAGCAGCCCAGGAGGGCCAAACACCGGGGAGCTGTTTTTT. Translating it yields CASSPGGPNTGELFF.

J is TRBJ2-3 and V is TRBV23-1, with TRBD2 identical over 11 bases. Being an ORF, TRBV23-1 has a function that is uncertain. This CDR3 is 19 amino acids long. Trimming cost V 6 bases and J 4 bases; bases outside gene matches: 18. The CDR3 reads CASSRRDTTVSGRADTQYF. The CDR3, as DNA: TGCGCCAGCAGCCGGCGGGACACTACTGTTAGCGGGAGGGCAGATACGCAGTATTTT.

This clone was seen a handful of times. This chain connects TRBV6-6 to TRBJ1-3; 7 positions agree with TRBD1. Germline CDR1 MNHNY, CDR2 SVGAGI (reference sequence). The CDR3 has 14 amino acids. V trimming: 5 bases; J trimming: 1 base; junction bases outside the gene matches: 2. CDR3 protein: CASSMDRSGNTIYF. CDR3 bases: TGTGCCAGCAGTATGGACAGGTCTGGAAACACCATATATTTT.

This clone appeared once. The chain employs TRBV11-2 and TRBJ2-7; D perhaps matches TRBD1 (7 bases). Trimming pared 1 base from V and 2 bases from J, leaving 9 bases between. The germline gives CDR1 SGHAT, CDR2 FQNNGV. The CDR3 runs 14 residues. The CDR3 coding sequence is TGTGCCAGCAGCTTAGGCAGGGGGGCCTACGAGCAGTACTTC. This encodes CASSLGRGAYEQYF.

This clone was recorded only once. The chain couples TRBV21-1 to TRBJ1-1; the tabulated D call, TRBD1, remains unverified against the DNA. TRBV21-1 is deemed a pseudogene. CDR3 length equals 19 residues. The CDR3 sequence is CASSNPILRGHRENTEAFF. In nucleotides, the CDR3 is TGTGCCAGCAGCAACCCGATCCTTAGGGGGCATCGCGAGAACACTGAAGCTTTCTTT.

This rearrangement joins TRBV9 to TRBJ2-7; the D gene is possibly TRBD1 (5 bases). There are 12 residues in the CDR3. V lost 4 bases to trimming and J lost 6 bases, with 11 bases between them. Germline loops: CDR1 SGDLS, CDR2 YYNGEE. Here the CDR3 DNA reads TGTGCCAGCAGCCCAGGTGGGGCCGAGCAGTACTTC. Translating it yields CASSPGGAEQYF.

In DNA form, the CDR3 reads TGCGCCAGCAGCTATGCCTTACAGGGGGCTAGTGGAAACACCATATATTTT. It yields the protein CASSYALQGASGNTIYF. The V call is TRBV5-1, the J call TRBJ1-3; 9 nucleotides align to TRBD1. In germline, CDR1 is SGHRS, CDR2 YFSETQ. J was trimmed by 3 bases and V by 3 bases; bases with no gene match: 10. The CDR3 length is 17 residues.

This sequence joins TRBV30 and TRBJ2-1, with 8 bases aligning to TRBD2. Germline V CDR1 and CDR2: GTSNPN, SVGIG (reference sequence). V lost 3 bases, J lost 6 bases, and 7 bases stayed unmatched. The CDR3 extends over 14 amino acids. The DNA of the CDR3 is TGTGCCTGGAGAGGTCTAGCGGGCGGCAATGAGCAGTTCTTC. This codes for CAWRGLAGGNEQFF.

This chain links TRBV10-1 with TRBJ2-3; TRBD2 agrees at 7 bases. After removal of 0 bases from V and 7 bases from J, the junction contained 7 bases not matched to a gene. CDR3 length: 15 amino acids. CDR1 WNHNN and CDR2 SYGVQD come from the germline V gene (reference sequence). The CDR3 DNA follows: TGCGCCAGCAGTGAGTCGGGCGGGAGAGGAAATACGCAGTATTTT. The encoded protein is CASSESGGRGNTQYF.

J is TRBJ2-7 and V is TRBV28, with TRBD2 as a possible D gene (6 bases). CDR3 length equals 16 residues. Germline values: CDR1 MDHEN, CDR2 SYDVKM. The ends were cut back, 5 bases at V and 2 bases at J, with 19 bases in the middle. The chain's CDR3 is CASSAFRLEGTYEQYF. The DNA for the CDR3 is TGTGCCAGCAGTGCCTTCCGACTAGAGGGTACCTACGAGCAGTACTTC. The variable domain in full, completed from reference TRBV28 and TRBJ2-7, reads DVKVTQSSRYLVKRTGEKVFLECVQDMDHENMFWYRQDPGLGLRLIYFSYDVKMKEKGDIPEGYSVSREKKERFSLILESASTNQTSMYLCASSAFRLEGTYEQYFGPGTRLTVT.

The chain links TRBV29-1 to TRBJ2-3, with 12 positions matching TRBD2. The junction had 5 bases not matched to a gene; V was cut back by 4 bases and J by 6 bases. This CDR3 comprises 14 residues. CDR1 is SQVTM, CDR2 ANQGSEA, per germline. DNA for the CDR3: TGCAGCGTTGGACTAGCGGGAGTGATGGATACGCAGTATTTT. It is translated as CSVGLAGVMDTQYF.

The CDR3: CASSTRTSGPQETQYF. Here the CDR3 DNA reads TGTGCCAGCAGTACTCGGACTAGCGGCCCCCAAGAGACCCAGTACTTC. The rearrangement links TRBV27 to TRBJ2-5, with 10 positions matching TRBD2. Germline loops: CDR1 MNHEY, CDR2 SMNVEV (reference sequence). This CDR3 has 16 amino acids. Germline trimming cut 5 bases from V and 1 base from J; bases unmatched to any gene: 7.

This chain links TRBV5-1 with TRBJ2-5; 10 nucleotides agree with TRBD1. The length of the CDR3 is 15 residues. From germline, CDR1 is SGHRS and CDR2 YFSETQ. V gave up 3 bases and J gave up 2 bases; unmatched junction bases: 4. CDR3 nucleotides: TGCGCCAGCAGCTACTCGGGACAGGGGCAAGAGACCCAGTACTTC. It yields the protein CASSYSGQGQETQYF.

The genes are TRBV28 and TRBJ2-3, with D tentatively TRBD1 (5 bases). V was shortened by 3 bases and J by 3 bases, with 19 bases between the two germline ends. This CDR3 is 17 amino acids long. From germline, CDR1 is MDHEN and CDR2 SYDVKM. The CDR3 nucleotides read TGTGCCAGCAGTTTCCGCCCCAGGACGAAGGGGACAGATACGCAGTATTTT. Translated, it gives CASSFRPRTKGTDTQYF.

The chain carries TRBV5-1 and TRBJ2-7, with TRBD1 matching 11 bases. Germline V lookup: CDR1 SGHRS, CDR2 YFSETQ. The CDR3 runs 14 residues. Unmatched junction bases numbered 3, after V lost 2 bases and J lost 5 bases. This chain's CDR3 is CASSLMGQGDEQYF. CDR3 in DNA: TGCGCCAGCAGCTTAATGGGACAGGGGGACGAGCAGTACTTC.

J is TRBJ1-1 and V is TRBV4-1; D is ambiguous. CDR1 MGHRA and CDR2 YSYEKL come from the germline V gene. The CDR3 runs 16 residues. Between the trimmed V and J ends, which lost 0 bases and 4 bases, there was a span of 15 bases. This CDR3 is CASSQDGSPRGTEAFF. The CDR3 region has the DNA TGCGCCAGCAGCCAAGATGGCTCACCGCGGGGCACTGAAGCTTTCTTT.

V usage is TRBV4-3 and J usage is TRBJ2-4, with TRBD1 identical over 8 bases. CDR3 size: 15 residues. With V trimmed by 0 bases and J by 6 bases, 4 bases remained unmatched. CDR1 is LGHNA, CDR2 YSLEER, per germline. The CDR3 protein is CASSQERQGRNIQYF. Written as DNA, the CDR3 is TGCGCCAGCAGCCAAGAGAGACAGGGGAGAAACATTCAGTACTTC.

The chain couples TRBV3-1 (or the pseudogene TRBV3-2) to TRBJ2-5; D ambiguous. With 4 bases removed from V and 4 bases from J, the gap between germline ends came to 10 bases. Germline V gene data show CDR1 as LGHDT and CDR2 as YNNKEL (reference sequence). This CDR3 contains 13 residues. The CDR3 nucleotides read TGTGCCAGCAGCCCCACTGTTGTAGAGACCCAGTACTTC. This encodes CASSPTVVETQYF.